This T cell receptor beta chain was sequenced in a study of tumor and adjacent non-tumor tissue in lung cancer. The library came from three nested PCR rounds adapted from ARM-PCR protocols. TCRdb independently ran MiXCR on the multiplex PCR reads; one entry per CDR3 protein. The sample contains 90,000 or so distinct CDR3 sequences, roughly two thirds of which appear only once. The template was RNA from unsorted bulk tissue. The CDR3 sequence is 15 residues long. Germline V gives CDR1 SGHAT, CDR2 FQNNGV. This clonotype was picked up a small number of times. One end of the junction is discordant with germline, which a read error may explain.

The chain combines TRBV11-2 with TRBJ2-1, with D unresolved. The sample taken for sequencing was lung tumor tissue. The origin of this receptor is a man between 65 and 80 years old with non-small cell lung cancer. The CDR3 sequence is CASMGGQSSYNGQFF. The CDR3 coding sequence is TGTGCCAGCATGGGTGGGCAGAGCTCCTACAATGGGCAGTTCTTC.